One sample yielded the 5 T cell receptor beta chains listed below, sequenced in a study of cytotoxic CD8 clonotypes in ibrutinib-treated CLL. Assay: immunoSEQ multiplex PCR; the TCRdb copy retains only in-frame clones and omits some. This sample has hundreds of thousands of clones, with under 75% found just once. The sequencing used PBMCs, collected after 24 months of ibrutinib treatment. All receptors come from a human donor with chronic lymphocytic leukemia.

The genes are TRBV10-3 and TRBJ1-2; a possible D gene is TRBD1 (5 bases). Per germline, CDR1 ENHRY and CDR2 SYGVKD. V was pared by 1 base and J by 3 bases, with 15 bases between. This CDR3 spans 16 amino acids. The CDR3 here is CAISELGRAGDYGYTF. The DNA of the CDR3 is TGTGCCATCAGTGAGTTGGGCAGGGCTGGTGACTATGGCTACACCTTC.

This clone occurred a few times. The rearrangement joins TRBV10-3 to TRBJ2-1; D unresolved. This CDR3 spans 13 amino acids. The germline CDR1 and CDR2 sequences are ENHRY and SYGVKD. V was pared by 6 bases and J by 2 bases, with 8 bases between. Written as DNA, the CDR3 is TGTGCCATCAGCCGGCCTGCCTACAATGAGCAGTTCTTC. Its translation is CAISRPAYNEQFF.

This chain links TRBV7-3 with TRBJ2-3; tentatively, D is TRBD1 (7 bases). The CDR3 is made up of 15 amino acids. CDR1 and CDR2 from the germline V gene are SGHTA and FQGTGA. The V end lost 4 bases, the J end lost 5 bases, and 16 bases lay between the germline ends. As DNA, the CDR3 is TGTGCCAGCAGCTCCAAAAGGCAGGGGGGAGATACGCAGTATTTT. It encodes CASSSKRQGGDTQYF.

V usage is TRBV7-9 and J usage is TRBJ2-2; D is tentatively TRBD1 or TRBD2 (5 bases each). From germline, CDR1 is SEHNR and CDR2 FQNEAQ (reference sequence). The CDR3 runs to 15 residues. Trimming took 5 bases from V and 7 from J, leaving 17 bases between them. Written as DNA, the CDR3 is TGTGCCAGCAGCCCCTCTTCCGGGACCGGCGGGGAGCTGTTTTTT. Its translation: CASSPSSGTGGELFF.

This clone was seen more than once but under ten times. The V call is TRBV29-1, the J call TRBJ1-1, with D perhaps TRBD1 (5 bases). Germline V gene lookup returns CDR1 SQVTM and CDR2 ANQGSEA. V was clipped by 3 bases and J by 4 bases, with 18 bases between them. The CDR3 consists of 15 residues. The CDR3 region has the DNA TGCAGCGTTGATGGGGCCCGGACGAGGGGCACTGAAGCTTTCTTT. Protein sequence: CSVDGARTRGTEAFF.